The text below deals with one T cell receptor (beta chain). Its antigen is unidentified. This sample was included in a study of T cell repertoires in cytomegalovirus infection. Overall study: Evidence of both CMV infection and a matching HLA type came from public TCR beta signatures.

Via MiXCR, TCRdb re-called the reads, giving one row per CDR3 protein. This table holds about 400,000 distinct CDR3 sequences, 15% to 20% found once. In germline, CDR1 is KGHSH, CDR2 LQKENI. The CDR3 contains 14 residues. Deletions cut 5 bases from V and 4 bases from J, with 11 bases between. Study-wide points: Across the ex vivo response, the dominant clonotypes were HLA-C-restricted CMV-specific TCR beta clonotypes. Based on cumulative public TCR beta family frequency, carriers of CMV plus the relevant HLA were identified.

The receptor's source is a human donor in good health (CMV status not recorded). Some clones in this sample may be carry-over from other donors' samples. Material: PBMCs. The chain couples TRBV18 to TRBJ1-4; tentatively, D is TRBD1 (6 bases). The CDR3 DNA follows: TGTGCCAGCTCAACGACAGGCCGTAATGAAAAACTGTTTTTT. It is translated as CASSTTGRNEKLFF.